Shown below are 29 T cell receptor beta chains from a single sample sequenced in a study of blood T cell repertoires in COVID-19. Sequenced by immunoSEQ multiplex PCR; TCRdb stores in-frame clones only, minus some. Of hundreds of thousands of clones listed, approximately 88% are singletons. The source material was peripheral blood. These receptors came from a woman aged 25 to 45 with COVID-19, enrolled during active disease.

This clone was detected once. The chain uses TRBV9 and TRBJ1-2; maybe TRBD1 (5 bases). V was cut by 7 bases and J by 7 bases, with 11 bases left in between. In germline, CDR1 is SGDLS, CDR2 YYNGEE. CDR3 length: 11 amino acids. The CDR3 loop is CASQPGVGYTF. For the CDR3, the DNA is TGTGCCAGCCAGCCGGGGGTTGGCTACACCTTC.

The gene calls are TRBV28 and TRBJ1-5; unclear D gene. Germline V gene lookup returns CDR1 MDHEN and CDR2 SYDVKM. The CDR3 sequence is 11 residues long. CDR3: CATERESPQHF. The CDR3 nucleotides read TGTGCAACAGAAAGAGAATCGCCCCAGCATTTT.

V gene TRBV2 combines with J gene TRBJ2-7; 11 bases map to TRBD2. The V gene's germline CDR1 is SNHLY and CDR2 FYNNEI. CDR3 size: 13 residues. Trimming cost V 9 bases and J 2 bases; bases outside gene matches: 3. CDR3 protein: CARRTSGPYEQYV. The CDR3 nucleotides are TGTGCCAGACGGACTAGCGGGCCCTACGAGCAGTACGTC.

This sequence joins TRBV5-6 and TRBJ1-4; D remains ambiguous. From germline, CDR1 is SGHDT and CDR2 YYEEEE. The CDR3 contains 12 residues. Trimming removed 3 bases at V and 6 bases at J, with 6 bases between. CDR3 in DNA: TGTGCCAGCAGCTGGGGAGATGAAAAACTGTTTTTT. As protein: CASSWGDEKLFF.

V is TRBV7-9 and J is TRBJ1-1, with D maybe TRBD1 (6 bases). Germline V CDR1 and CDR2: SEHNR, FQNEAQ (reference sequence). The length of the CDR3 is 15 residues. Trimming pared 1 base from V and 5 bases from J, leaving 14 bases between. CDR3 in amino acids: CASSLDDLGTTEAFF. CDR3 bases: TGTGCCAGCAGCTTAGACGACTTAGGGACAACTGAAGCTTTCTTT.

This sequence joins TRBV7-9 and TRBJ2-3; tentatively, D is TRBD2 (5 bases). V shed 7 bases and J shed 1 base, with 15 bases lying between them. The CDR3 contains 15 residues. Germline CDR1 reads SEHNR; CDR2 reads FQNEAQ (reference sequence). The CDR3 coding sequence is TGTGCCAGCAACCTACTAGAAATTGGCACAGATACGCAGTATTTT. Encoded protein: CASNLLEIGTDTQYF.

There are a few counts of this clone. The rearrangement links TRBV6-5 to TRBJ2-7, with TRBD1 matching over 7 bases. The V segment lost 7 bases and the J segment 4 bases; nucleotides outside the gene matches: 10. The CDR3 has 14 residues. CDR1 MNHEY and CDR2 SVGAGI come from the germline V gene. Here the CDR3 DNA reads TGTGCCAGCACCCAGGACAGGTTTCCGTACGAGCAGTACTTC. Translated: CASTQDRFPYEQYF.

The rearrangement links TRBV24-1 to TRBJ2-5; D may be TRBD2 (6 bases). The germline V gene has CDR1 KGHDR and CDR2 SFDVKD. This CDR3 is 16 amino acids long. Between the trimmed V and J ends, which lost 3 bases and 2 bases, there was a span of 15 bases. Written as DNA, the CDR3 is TGTGCCACCAGTGATGCCGGGACTGGGCGTCAAGAGACCCAGTACTTC. Translating it yields CATSDAGTGRQETQYF.

This CDR3 is CASSRTSYEQYF. The CDR3 bases are TGTGCCAGCAGCCGGACATCCTACGAGCAGTACTTC. The genes are TRBV5-6 and TRBJ2-7, with D possibly TRBD1 on 5 matching bases. The CDR3 is 12 amino acids. Germline V gene lookup returns CDR1 SGHDT and CDR2 YYEEEE. V lost 4 bases and J 1 base, leaving 6 bases between the germline ends. Full variable domain (remainder filled in from reference TRBV5-6 and TRBJ2-7): DAGVTQSPTHLIKTRGQQVTLRCSPKSGHDTVSWYQQALGQGPQFIFQYYEEEERQRGNFPDRFSGHQFPNYSSELNVNALLLGDSALYLCASSRTSYEQYFGPGTRLTVT.

This clone was seen a single time. This CDR3 is also generated by other DNA sequences in the sample. In nucleotides, the CDR3 is TGTGCCAGCAGCGGCGGGGGTGAGGAGACCCAGTACTTC. Amino acid sequence: CASSGGGEETQYF. The J gene is TRBJ2-5, the V gene TRBV9; 7 nucleotides line up with TRBD2. The CDR3 is 13 amino acids. Germline trimming cut 3 bases from V and 5 bases from J; bases unmatched to any gene: 4. Germline CDR1 and CDR2: SGDLS and YYNGEE.

The chain uses TRBV3-1 (or the pseudogene TRBV3-2) and TRBJ2-1; no clear D. Trimming took off 0 bases at V and 0 bases at J, with 15 bases between the two ends. CDR1 is LGHDT, CDR2 YNNKEL, per germline (reference sequence). This CDR3 contains 18 residues. The CDR3 is CASSQDQLNGFSYNEQFF. The CDR3 nucleotides are TGTGCCAGCAGCCAAGATCAATTGAACGGTTTCTCCTACAATGAGCAGTTCTTC.

V is TRBV27 and J is TRBJ1-2, with D maybe TRBD1 (5 bases). V lost 1 base to trimming and J lost 4 bases, with 13 bases between them. The CDR3 is 15 amino acids. Germline-derived CDR1 and CDR2 are MNHEY and SMNVEV (reference sequence). The CDR3 bases are TGTGCCAGCAGTTTATTTTCGGGACTGAGCTATGGCTACACCTTC. This sequence encodes CASSLFSGLSYGYTF.

The chain carries TRBV6-4 and TRBJ2-5, with TRBD2 matching over 8 bases. Germline trimming cut 8 bases from V and 5 bases from J; bases unmatched to any gene: 16. The germline V gene has CDR1 MRHNA and CDR2 SNTAGT. The CDR3 is made up of 16 amino acids. CDR3 amino acids: CASGGQRGRFTETQYF. DNA of the CDR3: TGTGCCAGCGGGGGGCAGCGGGGGAGGTTTACGGAGACCCAGTACTTC.

The CDR3 DNA reads TGTGCCAGAAGCTTGAACAGGGGGCAGAACACCGGGGAGCTGTTTTTT. Its protein product is CARSLNRGQNTGELFF. The chain uses TRBV5-3 and TRBJ2-2; 9 positions agree with TRBD1. TRBV5-3 is noted as an ORF with a role that remains uncertain. V trimming: 1 base; J trimming: 1 base; junction bases outside the gene matches: 2. The CDR3 is 16 amino acids.

On this clone: Other DNA sequences within the sample encode an identical CDR3. The CDR3 loop is CASSYFQGSNQPQHF. Here the CDR3 DNA reads TGTGCCAGCAGTTACTTTCAGGGGAGCAATCAGCCCCAGCATTTT. The chain is built from TRBV6-6 and TRBJ1-5; D possibly corresponds to TRBD1 (6 bases). The CDR3 is made up of 15 amino acids. V lost 1 base to trimming and J lost 1 base, with 8 bases between them. Germline V gene data show CDR1 as MNHNY and CDR2 as SVGAGI (reference sequence).

The chain carries TRBV2 and TRBJ2-4; unclear D gene. Germline CDR1 is SNHLY and CDR2 is FYNNEI. The CDR3 loop spans 14 amino acids. Trimming cost V 7 bases and J 0 bases, with 10 bases left between them. The CDR3 nucleotides are TGTGCCAGCACCGAACGGTTAGCCAAAAACATTCAGTACTTC. Its translation is CASTERLAKNIQYF.

The chain links TRBV15 to TRBJ2-3; 11 positions match TRBD2. Germline CDR1 is LNHNV and CDR2 is YYDKDF (reference sequence). The trim removed 2 bases at V and 2 bases at J, leaving 3 bases unmatched. The CDR3 loop spans 16 amino acids. This chain's CDR3 is CATSRLLAGATDTQYF. CDR3 in DNA: TGTGCCACCAGCAGACTACTAGCGGGGGCCACAGATACGCAGTATTTT.

The chain recombines TRBV4-2 with TRBJ2-7; 9 bases fit TRBD1. This CDR3 has 18 residues. The trim removed 0 bases at V and 1 base at J, leaving 10 bases unmatched. CDR1 and CDR2 from the germline V gene are LGHNA and YNFKEQ. CDR3: CASSQDWRGTGKSYEQYF. The CDR3, as DNA: TGTGCCAGCAGCCAAGATTGGAGAGGGACAGGGAAATCCTACGAGCAGTACTTC.

CDR3 protein: CASRGTGNNEQFF. As DNA, the CDR3 is TGTGCCAGCAGGGGGACAGGCAACAATGAGCAGTTCTTC. The genes are TRBV28 and TRBJ2-1; 8 bases fit TRBD1. With V trimmed by 6 bases and J by 5 bases, 3 bases remained unmatched. CDR3 size: 13 residues. Germline CDR1 reads MDHEN; CDR2 reads SYDVKM.

The V call is TRBV7-2, the J call TRBJ1-2; 7 nucleotides match TRBD1. The V and J ends lost 1 base and 4 bases, in that order; junction bases with no gene match: 6. Germline V gene lookup returns CDR1 SGHTA and CDR2 FQGNSA. This CDR3 has 15 residues. CDR3 DNA sequence: TGTGCCAGCAGCTTAGTCCAGACAGGGTCCTATGGCTACACCTTC. The encoded protein is CASSLVQTGSYGYTF.

The CDR3 DNA follows: TGTGCCAGCAGTCCTCGGGACAATATTTTAGCCAAAAACATTCAGTACTTC. Translating it yields CASSPRDNILAKNIQYF. This chain uses TRBV5-5 with TRBJ2-4, with D possibly being TRBD1 (6 bases). Trimming removed 5 bases at V and 0 bases at J, with 18 bases between. The germline gives CDR1 SGHKS, CDR2 YYEKEE (reference sequence). The CDR3 length is 17 residues.

The CDR3 DNA reads TGTGCCAGCAGTCCCGAGGGCAGGGGTAGGGGCATTCAGTACTTC. As protein: CASSPEGRGRGIQYF. This rearrangement joins TRBV6-5 to TRBJ2-4; D perhaps matches TRBD1 (6 bases). With 5 bases removed from V and 9 bases from J, the gap between germline ends came to 20 bases. The CDR3 has 15 residues. From germline, CDR1 is MNHEY and CDR2 SVGAGI.

This rearrangement joins TRBV30 to TRBJ1-5; tentatively, D is TRBD1 (6 bases). This CDR3 contains 13 residues. The germline V and J ends were trimmed by 8 bases and 5 bases, with 16 bases remaining between them. The germline CDR1 and CDR2 sequences are GTSNPN and SVGIG (reference sequence). The CDR3 loop is CAHARGADQPQHF. The CDR3 DNA reads TGTGCCCATGCCCGGGGGGCGGATCAGCCCCAGCATTTT.

This clone came up once. This chain connects TRBV5-6 to TRBJ1-2; possibly TRBD1 for D (6 bases). V gave up 4 bases and J gave up 4 bases, with 14 bases separating them. Germline V gives CDR1 SGHDT, CDR2 YYEEEE. CDR3 size: 14 residues. The CDR3 sequence: CASSKGQPSYGYTF. For the CDR3, the DNA is TGTGCCAGCAGCAAGGGACAACCAAGCTATGGCTACACCTTC.

This clone was seen once. The chain recombines TRBV5-1 with TRBJ2-5, with 8 positions matching TRBD1. The germline gives CDR1 SGHRS, CDR2 YFSETQ. V lost 4 bases and J lost 2; bases outside the gene matches: 7. The CDR3 spans 15 residues. The CDR3 DNA reads as TGCGCCAGCAGCCCCCAGGGGGCTTCGCAAGAGACCCAGTACTTC. It encodes CASSPQGASQETQYF.

The chain combines TRBV5-1 with TRBJ2-3; D may be TRBD2 (7 bases). V was clipped by 1 base and J by 2 bases, with 14 bases between them. Germline CDR1 and CDR2: SGHRS and YFSETQ. This CDR3 contains 16 residues. The CDR3 is CASSLSGGRATDTQYF. The CDR3 region has the DNA TGCGCCAGCAGCTTGTCGGGGGGCCGCGCCACAGATACGCAGTATTTT. The full variable domain, its missing parts supplied by reference TRBV5-1 and TRBJ2-3, is KAGVTQTPRYLIKTRGQQVTLSCSPISGHRSVSWYQQTPGQGLQFLFEYFSETQRNKGNFPGRFSGRQFSNSRSEMNVSTLELGDSALYLCASSLSGGRATDTQYFGPGTRLTVL.

The chain joins TRBV11-2 to TRBJ2-3; D is perhaps TRBD2 (6 bases). The V and J ends lost 5 bases and 4 bases respectively, with 16 bases between them. This CDR3 comprises 15 residues. Germline lookup yields CDR1 SGHAT and CDR2 FQNNGV. The CDR3: CASSRTGSAADTQYF. In DNA form, the CDR3 reads TGTGCCAGCAGCCGAACCGGGAGTGCCGCAGATACGCAGTATTTT.

The genes are TRBV2 and TRBJ2-3; 7 bases match TRBD2. Germline CDR1 is SNHLY and CDR2 is FYNNEI. Trimming cost V 8 bases and J 1 base; bases outside gene matches: 9. The CDR3 runs to 15 residues. DNA for the CDR3: TGTGCCAGCCCGGGACTACTTATCGGCACAGATACGCAGTATTTT. The encoded protein is CASPGLLIGTDTQYF. Looking up the rest from reference TRBV2 and TRBJ2-3 gives the full variable domain: EPEVTQTPSHQVTQMGQEVILRCVPISNHLYFYWYRQILGQKVEFLVSFYNNEISEKSEIFDDQFSVERPDGSNFTLKIRSTKLEDSAMYFCASPGLLIGTDTQYFGPGTRLTVL.

This rearrangement joins TRBV9 to TRBJ2-3; 7 nucleotides match TRBD2. J lost 2 bases, V lost 7 bases, and 7 bases had no gene match. CDR3 length: 14 amino acids. Germline-derived CDR1 and CDR2 are SGDLS and YYNGEE. This chain's CDR3 is CASGRDPSTDTQYF. Written as DNA, the CDR3 is TGTGCCAGCGGGAGGGACCCTTCCACAGATACGCAGTATTTT. Complete variable domain (other parts from reference TRBV9 and TRBJ2-3): DSGVTQTPKHLITATGQRVTLRCSPRSGDLSVYWYQQSLDQGLQFLIQYYNGEERAKGNILERFSAQQFPDLHSELNLSSLELGDSALYFCASGRDPSTDTQYFGPGTRLTVL.